This record looks at one T cell receptor beta chain sequence and its context. As yet, its antigen is unknown. Trimming took 9 bases from V and 4 from J; bases not matched to a gene: 18. CDR1 and CDR2 (germline): PRHDT, FYEKMQ (reference sequence). The CDR3 is 16 amino acids. This sample was included in a study of cytomegalovirus exposure and HLA in healthy donors. For the study at large: Earlier work reported 117 million unique TCR beta sequences from about 200 million T cells. Study conclusions and caveats: Productive status was seen about 90% or about 30% of the time for most TCR beta V segments in an earlier analysis.

PCR employed 60 Vbeta and 13 Jbeta primers. As originally analysed: About 12 million shared chains were among the 60 million to 80 million unique TCR beta chains that a later analysis counted. Sequencing was performed with immunoSEQ multiplex PCR; in TCRdb, only in-frame clones are kept and a portion is missing. V and J calls and clone size come straight from that table; D and trimming were deduced from the DNA. Of around 160,000 clones listed, around 83% are singletons. Sequencing used PBMCs. The clonotype comes from a man over 45 in good health and CMV-seropositive. The chain employs TRBV13 and TRBJ2-7; 7 positions agree with TRBD2. The CDR3 spells CASRQYPGGSMYEQYF. CDR3 bases: TGTGCCAGTCGCCAATACCCGGGCGGGAGTATGTACGAGCAGTACTTC. The variable domain in full, completed from reference TRBV13 and TRBJ2-7, reads AAGVIQSPRHLIKEKRETATLKCYPIPRHDTVYWYQQGPGQDPQFLISFYEKMQSDKGSIPDRFSAQQFSDYHSELNMSSLELGDSALYFCASRQYPGGSMYEQYFGPGTRLTVT.